One T cell receptor (beta chain) is described in this entry. These data belong to a study of control samples from healthy donors and cancer patients. The repertoire was sequenced with immunoSEQ multiplex PCR; TCRdb's copy has only in-frame clones and lacks some. The table lists 150,000 to 200,000 clones, 85% to 90% of them singletons. Germline-derived CDR1 and CDR2 are MNHNY and SVGAGI (reference sequence). This CDR3 region has 14 residues. The V gene lost 4 bases and the J gene lost 4 bases, with 11 bases spanning the gap. The receptor's source is a woman aged 45-65 years in good health. The sequenced material came from blood. J is TRBJ1-3 and V is TRBV6-6; D remains ambiguous. In nucleotides, the CDR3 is TGTGCCAGCAGTTCCAACACTTTCGGAAACACCATATATTTT. Encoded protein: CASSSNTFGNTIYF.